This T cell receptor (beta chain) was identified in a study of cytomegalovirus exposure and HLA in healthy donors. The CDR3 spans 13 residues. J lost 7 bases, V lost 7 bases, and 10 bases had no gene match. Germline V gene sequence: CDR1 MNHEY, CDR2 SVGAGI. Use of 60 Vbeta and 13 Jbeta primers characterized the PCR. Sequenced by immunoSEQ multiplex PCR; TCRdb stores in-frame clones only, minus some. The data hold some 190,000 clones, with 85% to 90% observed a single time. Though probably carrying unrecorded immune exposures, donors were nominally healthy at sampling. The receptor was isolated from a woman under 30 in good health and CMV-seronegative. The J gene is TRBJ2-7, the V gene TRBV6-5; 7 nucleotides agree with TRBD1. The source material was PBMCs. The chain's CDR3 is CASTKGAMWEQYF. The CDR3 coding sequence is TGTGCCAGCACCAAGGGGGCTATGTGGGAGCAGTACTTC.